This T cell receptor (beta chain) emerged from a study of identical twins. One entry per CDR3 protein, called by TCRdb with MiXCR from the 5' RACE reads. The sample consists of under 1 million distinct CDR3 sequences, 10% to 15% of them appearing once. V was cut by 1 base and J by 0 bases, with 11 bases left in between. Looked up from germline, CDR1 is SQVTM and CDR2 is ANQGSEA. The CDR3 sequence is 15 residues long. This same sample was also taken into another study, of yellow fever vaccine responses in identical twins.

This chain connects TRBV29-1 to TRBJ2-3; no clear D gene. Material: PBMCs. The receptor comes from a woman under 30 in good health. The DNA of the CDR3 is TGCAGCGTTGAAGTGAGTGTGTTAAGCACAGATACGCAGTATTTT. This translates into CSVEVSVLSTDTQYF.